This T cell receptor beta chain appears in the sequencing data of a study of radiotherapy plus CTLA-4 blockade in lung cancer. Overall study context: Objective response rate was around 19%; disease control rate, around 31%.

V was pared by 2 bases and J by 3 bases, with 5 bases of the junction left unmatched. The CDR3 is made up of 15 amino acids. Germline lookup yields CDR1 SGHNT and CDR2 YYREEE (reference sequence). Produced via immunoSEQ multiplex PCR; TCRdb's table is partial and in-frame only. The top ten clones hold over 12% of a sample with about 88,000 clones, about two thirds of them seen once. Source: peripheral blood, taken from a patient treated with radiotherapy plus ipilimumab. The rearrangement uses TRBV5-4 and TRBJ2-5; TRBD2 matches 9 bases. This clonotype was obtained from a human donor with non-small cell lung cancer that progressed on radiotherapy plus ipilimumab. CDR3 nucleotide sequence: TGTGCCAGCAGCTTCGGTAGCGGGAGCGAAGAGACCCAGTACTTC. This codes for CASSFGSGSEETQYF.